Sequencing of this T cell receptor (beta chain) was carried out in a study of cytotoxic CD8 clonotypes in ibrutinib-treated CLL. Study at large: Sequencing produced an average of roughly 280,000 productive templates and 94,082 productive rearrangements per sample. Findings of the study overall: Clonality rose at ibrutinib response, held steady in sustained remission, and fell toward baseline at progression.

The assay was immunoSEQ multiplex PCR, and TCRdb's table has in-frame clones only and misses some. The data show approximately 120,000 clones, with about 50% seen just once and more than 35% held by the top ten. The CDR3 loop spans 15 amino acids. Per germline, CDR1 SGHTA and CDR2 FQGTGA. Trimming took 1 base from V and 5 from J, leaving 12 bases between them. This clone was picked up a small number of times. The antigen remains unidentified. The chain couples TRBV7-3 to TRBJ2-1, with D perhaps TRBD2 (6 bases). This TCR came from a human donor with chronic lymphocytic leukemia. The sample was PBMCs, taken after 24 months of ibrutinib treatment. CDR3 in DNA: TGTGCCAGCAGCTTAATGGGGGGATTGAACAATGAGCAGTTCTTC. Protein sequence: CASSLMGGLNNEQFF.